One sample yielded the 25 T cell receptor beta chains listed below, sequenced in a study of T cell responses to AZD1222 COVID-19 vaccine. Data came from immunoSEQ multiplex PCR; TCRdb stores just in-frame clones and leaves some out. The profile shows over 85,000 clones, 85% to 90% of them singletons. Sequences were derived from peripheral blood, sampled on day 0 of AZD1222 vaccination. The receptors here all came from an adult in good health.

The rearrangement links TRBV5-6 to TRBJ1-2, with a weak D call TRBD1 (5 bases). Germline V gene data show CDR1 as SGHDT and CDR2 as YYEEEE. CDR3 length equals 14 residues. Trimming took off 6 bases at V and 0 bases at J, with 12 bases between the two ends. In nucleotides, the CDR3 is TGTGCCAGCACCCATTGGGGGACTAACTATGGCTACACCTTC. Amino acids: CASTHWGTNYGYTF. Using reference TRBV5-6 and TRBJ1-2 for the parts outside the CDR3, the full variable domain is DAGVTQSPTHLIKTRGQQVTLRCSPKSGHDTVSWYQQALGQGPQFIFQYYEEEERQRGNFPDRFSGHQFPNYSSELNVNALLLGDSALYLCASTHWGTNYGYTFGSGTRLTVV.

The chain links TRBV14 to TRBJ2-1; D possibly corresponds to TRBD1 (6 bases). Germline V gives CDR1 SGHDN, CDR2 FVKESK. Deletions cut 10 bases from V and 15 bases from J, with 13 bases between. The CDR3 totals 9 residues. The CDR3 is CATQGSGFF. DNA for the CDR3: TGTGCCACACAGGGTTCGGGGTTCTTC.

This clone came up a few times. This chain uses TRBV27 with TRBJ1-5; perhaps TRBD1 as D (5 bases). The V gene lost 6 bases and the J gene lost 1 base, with 19 bases spanning the gap. CDR3 length: 17 residues. Germline lookup yields CDR1 MNHEY and CDR2 SMNVEV (reference sequence). The CDR3 DNA is TGTGCCAGCAGGCCCCTGGGAGGGGTCGGGAGCAATCAGCCCCAGCATTTT. This gives the protein CASRPLGGVGSNQPQHF.

This clone turned up a few times. The chain employs TRBV27 and TRBJ2-1; possible D gene TRBD1, 6 bases. This CDR3 is built from 16 residues. Per germline, CDR1 MNHEY and CDR2 SMNVEV (reference sequence). V lost 5 bases, J lost 1 base, and 15 bases lay in between. CDR3 bases: TGTGCCAGCAGTGCCTTCAGGGGAATTTCCTACAATGAGCAGTTCTTC. This translates into CASSAFRGISYNEQFF.

The chain joins TRBV2 to TRBJ1-2; D not certain. Germline V gene sequence: CDR1 SNHLY, CDR2 FYNNEI. V was shortened by 0 bases and J by 0 bases, with 11 bases between the two germline ends. This CDR3 contains 16 residues. This CDR3 reads CASSEARPEANYGYTF. DNA of the CDR3: TGTGCCAGCAGTGAAGCGCGCCCAGAAGCTAACTATGGCTACACCTTC. The full variable domain, completed using reference TRBV2 and TRBJ1-2, is EPEVTQTPSHQVTQMGQEVILRCVPISNHLYFYWYRQILGQKVEFLVSFYNNEISEKSEIFDDQFSVERPDGSNFTLKIRSTKLEDSAMYFCASSEARPEANYGYTFGSGTRLTVV.

The V call is TRBV5-1, the J call TRBJ1-2; the D is unclear. The germline V and J ends were trimmed by 5 bases and 4 bases, with 6 bases remaining between them. Per germline, CDR1 SGHRS and CDR2 YFSETQ. The CDR3 extends over 11 amino acids. CDR3 protein: CASRASYGYTF. The DNA of the CDR3 is TGCGCCAGCAGGGCGAGCTATGGCTACACCTTC.

This clone occurred once. The CDR3 reads CASSHGGPYNEQFF. In DNA, the CDR3 is TGTGCCAGCAGCCACGGGGGACCTTACAATGAGCAGTTCTTC. This chain joins TRBV7-9 and TRBJ2-1, with a weak D call TRBD2 (6 bases). Per germline, CDR1 SEHNR and CDR2 FQNEAQ (reference sequence). V shed 5 bases and J shed 4 bases, with 12 bases lying between them. The CDR3 length is 14 residues. The full variable domain, completed using reference TRBV7-9 and TRBJ2-1, is DTGVSQNPRHKITKRGQNVTFRCDPISEHNRLYWYRQTLGQGPEFLTYFQNEAQLEKSRLLSDRFSAERPKGSFSTLEIQRTEQGDSAMYLCASSHGGPYNEQFFGPGTRLTVL.

V and J are TRBV4-2 and TRBJ2-2; 11 positions agree with TRBD2. Germline trimming cut 0 bases from V and 6 bases from J; bases unmatched to any gene: 0. There are 15 residues in the CDR3. From germline, CDR1 is LGHNA and CDR2 YNFKEQ. The CDR3 protein is CASSQDSGGAGELFF. For the CDR3, the DNA is TGTGCCAGCAGCCAAGATAGCGGGGGGGCCGGGGAGCTGTTTTTT.

Note on this clone: At the DNA level, this CDR3 is encoded by other sequences in the same sample as well. The J gene is TRBJ1-6, the V gene TRBV28; possibly TRBD1 for D (6 bases). V was clipped by 3 bases and J by 14 bases, with 26 bases between them. This CDR3 comprises 17 residues. Per the germline V gene, CDR1 is MDHEN and CDR2 is SYDVKM. CDR3 in DNA: TGTGCCAGCAGTTTTACCTCCGGGGGGGCCCGGCGGGGCACCCTCCACTTT. Encoded protein: CASSFTSGGARRGTLHF. The full variable domain, with the rest looked up from reference TRBV28 and TRBJ1-6, is DVKVTQSSRYLVKRTGEKVFLECVQDMDHENMFWYRQDPGLGLRLIYFSYDVKMKEKGDIPEGYSVSREKKERFSLILESASTNQTSMYLCASSFTSGGARRGTLHFGNGTRLTVT.

The gene calls are TRBV6-5 and TRBJ2-1, with TRBD2 matching over 7 bases. With V trimmed by 0 bases and J by 8 bases, 4 bases remained unmatched. The length of the CDR3 is 14 residues. In germline, CDR1 is MNHEY, CDR2 SVGAGI. The CDR3, as DNA: TGTGCCAGCAGTTACTCGGTTGCGGGGGATGAGCAGTTCTTC. It yields the protein CASSYSVAGDEQFF.

This chain uses TRBV11-3 with TRBJ1-1, with a weak D call TRBD1 (6 bases). Deletions cut 5 bases from V and 0 bases from J, with 10 bases between. Germline V gene lookup returns CDR1 SGHNT and CDR2 YENEEA. This CDR3 contains 14 residues. CDR3 amino acids: CASSADSMNTEAFF. The CDR3, as DNA: TGTGCCAGCAGCGCGGACAGCATGAACACTGAAGCTTTCTTT.

This chain uses TRBV2 with TRBJ2-5; no firm D call. The CDR3 totals 12 residues. V gave up 9 bases and J gave up 2 bases, with 10 bases separating them. Germline lookup yields CDR1 SNHLY and CDR2 FYNNEI. This CDR3 is CARAFGQETQYF. The CDR3 DNA reads as TGTGCCAGGGCCTTCGGGCAAGAGACCCAGTACTTC.

This chain joins TRBV4-1 and TRBJ2-2; D might be TRBD2 (6 bases). The CDR3 sequence is 15 residues long. Trimming took off 8 bases at V and 5 bases at J, with 18 bases between the two ends. The germline V gene encodes CDR1 MGHRA and CDR2 YSYEKL. The chain's CDR3 is CASHLGRGFTGELFF. The CDR3 nucleotides are TGCGCCAGCCATTTAGGTCGGGGGTTTACCGGGGAGCTGTTTTTT.

The J gene is TRBJ1-5, the V gene TRBV19; D is undetermined. The CDR3 extends over 13 amino acids. CDR1 and CDR2 (germline): LNHDA, SQIVND (reference sequence). The V end lost 7 bases, the J end lost 4 bases, and 11 bases lay between the germline ends. The CDR3 DNA reads as TGTGCCAGTAATTTGAGGGTGAATCAGCCCCAGCATTTT. It yields the protein CASNLRVNQPQHF.

V gene TRBV4-1 combines with J gene TRBJ1-5; possible D gene TRBD1, 6 bases. V was clipped by 1 base and J by 2 bases, with 9 bases between them. Germline V gene data show CDR1 as MGHRA and CDR2 as YSYEKL. The CDR3 is 15 residues long. CDR3 sequence: CASSQVQGGNQPQHF. For the CDR3, the DNA is TGCGCCAGCAGCCAAGTACAGGGCGGCAATCAGCCCCAGCATTTT.

V usage is TRBV27 and J usage is TRBJ2-3, with 9 positions matching TRBD1. The CDR3 is made up of 11 amino acids. Germline loops: CDR1 MNHEY, CDR2 SMNVEV (reference sequence). Trimming cost V 8 bases and J 10 bases; bases outside gene matches: 4. The CDR3 coding sequence is TGTGCCAGCTGGACAGGGGCCGCGCAGTATTTT. Translating gives CASWTGAAQYF.

The chain has TRBV6-6 and TRBJ1-2; D is possibly TRBD1 (6 bases). The CDR3 runs to 12 residues. Germline lookup yields CDR1 MNHNY and CDR2 SVGAGI (reference sequence). V shed 10 bases and J shed 5 bases, with 14 bases lying between them. CDR3 bases: TGTGCCATAGGGGGGACATTTTATGGCTACACCTTC. Translation: CAIGGTFYGYTF.

CDR3: CASSLAGGRLDTQYF. The CDR3 DNA reads TGTGCCAGCAGCTTAGCGGGGGGGCGCTTAGATACGCAGTATTTT. V is TRBV9 and J is TRBJ2-3, with 11 bases that match TRBD2. This CDR3 is built from 15 residues. In germline, CDR1 is SGDLS, CDR2 YYNGEE. V lost 4 bases to trimming and J lost 5 bases; unmatched junction nucleotides: 6.

This clone appeared a single time. V usage is TRBV2 and J usage is TRBJ2-7; D is unresolved. The germline V and J ends were trimmed by 7 bases and 5 bases, with 12 bases remaining between them. This CDR3 has 12 amino acids. Germline V gives CDR1 SNHLY, CDR2 FYNNEI. In DNA form, the CDR3 reads TGTGCCAGCAACCGTGGGGTGAACGAGCAGTACTTC. Residues: CASNRGVNEQYF.

The V gene is TRBV7-2, the J gene TRBJ2-5; D is ambiguous. The V end lost 5 bases, the J end lost 5 bases, and 9 bases lay between the germline ends. The CDR3 has 12 residues. CDR1 SGHTA and CDR2 FQGNSA come from the germline V gene. CDR3 nucleotide sequence: TGTGCCAGCAGCCTAGGGCTCGAGACCCAGTACTTC. Amino acid sequence: CASSLGLETQYF.

This sequence joins TRBV9 and TRBJ2-7; 8 bases align to TRBD2. Germline V gene lookup returns CDR1 SGDLS and CDR2 YYNGEE. The CDR3 is 15 amino acids. The V segment lost 4 bases and the J segment 2 bases; nucleotides outside the gene matches: 8. The CDR3 DNA reads as TGTGCCAGCAGCCCACAGACTAGCGCCACCTACGAGCAGTACTTC. It specifies CASSPQTSATYEQYF.

The rearrangement joins TRBV5-4 to TRBJ2-3; 7 bases align to TRBD1. This CDR3 has 15 amino acids. With V trimmed by 0 bases and J by 7 bases, 8 bases remained unmatched. Germline assignment: CDR1 SGHNT and CDR2 YYREEE (reference sequence). CDR3 coding DNA: TGTGCCAGCAGCTTGGCGGGACAGCATCGTTATACGCAGTATTTT. Amino acid sequence: CASSLAGQHRYTQYF.

The V call is TRBV30, the J call TRBJ2-3; D may be TRBD1 or TRBD2 (5 bases each). The CDR3 totals 15 residues. From germline, CDR1 is GTSNPN and CDR2 SVGIG (reference sequence). V was cut by 2 bases and J by 0 bases, with 12 bases left in between. In DNA form, the CDR3 reads TGTGCCTGGAGTCTCGGGACCTACAGCACAGATACGCAGTATTTT. It encodes CAWSLGTYSTDTQYF.

The chain links TRBV13 to TRBJ2-7; 10 positions match TRBD1. The J segment lost 2 bases and the V segment lost 4 bases, leaving 5 bases of the junction unmatched. Per the germline V gene, CDR1 is PRHDT and CDR2 is FYEKMQ (reference sequence). This CDR3 spans 15 amino acids. CDR3: CASSWTGTGAYEQYF. The CDR3 nucleotides read TGTGCCAGCAGCTGGACCGGGACAGGGGCCTACGAGCAGTACTTC. Variable domain in full (rest from reference TRBV13 and TRBJ2-7): AAGVIQSPRHLIKEKRETATLKCYPIPRHDTVYWYQQGPGQDPQFLISFYEKMQSDKGSIPDRFSAQQFSDYHSELNMSSLELGDSALYFCASSWTGTGAYEQYFGPGTRLTVT.

V is TRBV11-2 and J is TRBJ2-2, with 8 bases matching TRBD2. The length of the CDR3 is 16 residues. The trim removed 5 bases at V and 4 bases at J, leaving 9 bases unmatched. From germline, CDR1 is SGHAT and CDR2 FQNNGV. CDR3 in amino acids: CASSPTWTSITGELFF. CDR3 bases: TGTGCCAGCAGCCCGACCTGGACTAGCATCACCGGGGAGCTGTTTTTT.